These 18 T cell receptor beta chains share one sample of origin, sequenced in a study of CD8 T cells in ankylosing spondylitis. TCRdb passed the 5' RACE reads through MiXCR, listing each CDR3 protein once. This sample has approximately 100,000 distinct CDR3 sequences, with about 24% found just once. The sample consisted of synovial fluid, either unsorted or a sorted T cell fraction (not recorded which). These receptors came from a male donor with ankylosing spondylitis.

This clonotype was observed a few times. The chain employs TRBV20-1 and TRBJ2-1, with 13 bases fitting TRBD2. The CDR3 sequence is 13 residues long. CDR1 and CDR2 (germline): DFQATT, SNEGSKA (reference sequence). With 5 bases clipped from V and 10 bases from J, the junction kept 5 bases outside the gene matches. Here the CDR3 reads CSALGLAGVEQFF. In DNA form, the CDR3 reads TGCAGTGCTCTCGGACTAGCGGGAGTGGAGCAGTTCTTC.

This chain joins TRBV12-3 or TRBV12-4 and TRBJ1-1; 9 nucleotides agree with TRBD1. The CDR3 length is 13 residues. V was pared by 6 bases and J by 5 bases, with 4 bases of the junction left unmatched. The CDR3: CASRRQGGTEAFF. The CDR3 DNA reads TGTGCCAGCAGACGACAGGGGGGGACTGAAGCTTTCTTT.

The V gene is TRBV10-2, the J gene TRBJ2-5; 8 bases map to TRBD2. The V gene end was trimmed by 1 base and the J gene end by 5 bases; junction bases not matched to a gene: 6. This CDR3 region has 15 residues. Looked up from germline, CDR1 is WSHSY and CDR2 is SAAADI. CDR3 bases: TGCGCCAGCAGTGAGTTGGTAGCGGGAAGGGAGACCCAGTACTTC. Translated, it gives CASSELVAGRETQYF.

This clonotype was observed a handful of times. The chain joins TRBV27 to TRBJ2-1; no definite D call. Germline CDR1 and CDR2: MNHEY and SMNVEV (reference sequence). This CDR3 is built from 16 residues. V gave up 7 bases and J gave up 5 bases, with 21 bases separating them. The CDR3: CASTQDSYRPNNEQFF. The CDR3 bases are TGTGCCAGCACCCAAGACTCGTACAGACCCAACAATGAGCAGTTCTTC.

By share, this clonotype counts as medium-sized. The DNA for the CDR3 is TGTGCCAGCAGCCCGCAAGGAAGGGAGCAGTACGTC. This gives the protein CASSPQGREQYV. V is TRBV13 and J is TRBJ2-7; D call uncertain. CDR3 length: 12 residues. Per the germline V gene, CDR1 is PRHDT and CDR2 is FYEKMQ (reference sequence). V was trimmed by 5 bases and J by 7 bases, leaving 12 bases between them.

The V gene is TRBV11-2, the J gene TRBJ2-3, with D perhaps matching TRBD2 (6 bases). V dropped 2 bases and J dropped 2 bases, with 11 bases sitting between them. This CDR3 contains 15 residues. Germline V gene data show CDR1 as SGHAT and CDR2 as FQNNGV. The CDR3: CASSLRLAYTDTQYF. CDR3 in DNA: TGTGCCAGCAGCTTACGTCTAGCGTACACAGATACGCAGTATTTT.

CDR3 region: CASSLAAAAYNEQFF. The CDR3 DNA follows: TGTGCCAGCAGCCTAGCGGCTGCTGCCTACAATGAGCAGTTCTTC. This sequence joins TRBV4-2 and TRBJ2-1; the D gene is possibly TRBD2 (6 bases). The CDR3 contains 15 residues. Germline-derived CDR1 and CDR2 are LGHNA and YNFKEQ. V lost 4 bases, J lost 2 bases, and 12 bases lay in between.

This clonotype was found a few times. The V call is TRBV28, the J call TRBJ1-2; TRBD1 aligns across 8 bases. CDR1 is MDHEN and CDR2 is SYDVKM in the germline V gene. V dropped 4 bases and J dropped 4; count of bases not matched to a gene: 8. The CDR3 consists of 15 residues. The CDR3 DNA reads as TGTGCCAGCAGTTCAATGCAGGGGGCCGGCTATGGCTACACCTTC. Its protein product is CASSSMQGAGYGYTF.

DNA of the CDR3: TGCGCCAGCAGCCAAGGACTAGCGGGCTCCTACAATGAGCAGTTCTTC. This codes for CASSQGLAGSYNEQFF. The chain carries TRBV4-1 and TRBJ2-1; 10 bases are shared with TRBD2. Germline V gene data show CDR1 as MGHRA and CDR2 as YSYEKL. V lost 1 base and J lost 0; bases outside the gene matches: 0. The CDR3 spans 16 residues.

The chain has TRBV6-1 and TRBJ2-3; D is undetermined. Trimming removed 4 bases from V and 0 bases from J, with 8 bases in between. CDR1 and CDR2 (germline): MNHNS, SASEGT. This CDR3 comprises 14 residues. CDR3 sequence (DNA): TGTGCCAGCAGTGTGTCGTACAGCACAGATACGCAGTATTTT. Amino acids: CASSVSYSTDTQYF.

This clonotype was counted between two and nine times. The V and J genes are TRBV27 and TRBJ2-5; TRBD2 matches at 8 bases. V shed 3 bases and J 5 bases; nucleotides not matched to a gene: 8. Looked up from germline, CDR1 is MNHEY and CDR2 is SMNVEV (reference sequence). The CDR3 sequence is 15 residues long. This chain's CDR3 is CASSFRLAGWETQYF. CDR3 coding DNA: TGTGCCAGCAGTTTCCGGTTAGCGGGATGGGAGACCCAGTACTTC.

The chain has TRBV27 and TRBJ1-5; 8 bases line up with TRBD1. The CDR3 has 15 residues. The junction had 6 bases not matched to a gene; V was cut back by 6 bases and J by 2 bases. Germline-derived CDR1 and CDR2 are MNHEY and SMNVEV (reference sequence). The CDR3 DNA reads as TGTGCCAGCAGCTCCGGGACAGGACGCAATCAGCCCCAGCATTTT. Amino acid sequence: CASSSGTGRNQPQHF.

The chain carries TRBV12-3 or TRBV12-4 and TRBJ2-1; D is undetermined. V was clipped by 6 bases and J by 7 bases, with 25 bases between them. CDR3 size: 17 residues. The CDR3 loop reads CASSIGVQGTLGNEQFF. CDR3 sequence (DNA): TGTGCCAGCAGCATTGGGGTCCAAGGCACCCTTGGGAATGAGCAGTTCTTC.

CDR3 DNA: TGTGCCAGCAGCCAAGTTCAAATGGGGAACACTGAAGCTTTCTTT. Translation gives CASSQVQMGNTEAFF. This chain connects TRBV3-1 to TRBJ1-1, with D unresolved. Trimming pared 1 base from V and 1 base from J, leaving 10 bases between. Per the germline V gene, CDR1 is LGHDT and CDR2 is YNNKEL (reference sequence). The CDR3 spans 15 residues.

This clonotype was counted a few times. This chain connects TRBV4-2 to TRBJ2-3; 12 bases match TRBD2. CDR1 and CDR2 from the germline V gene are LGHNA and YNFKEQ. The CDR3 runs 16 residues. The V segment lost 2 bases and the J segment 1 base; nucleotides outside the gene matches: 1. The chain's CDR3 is CASSQLAGGGTDTQYF. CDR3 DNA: TGTGCCAGCAGCCAACTAGCGGGAGGGGGCACAGATACGCAGTATTTT.

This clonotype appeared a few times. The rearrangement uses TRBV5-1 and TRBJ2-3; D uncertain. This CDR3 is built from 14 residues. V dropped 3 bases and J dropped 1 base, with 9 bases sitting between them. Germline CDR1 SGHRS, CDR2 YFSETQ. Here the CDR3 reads CASSSYSGTDTQYF. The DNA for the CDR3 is TGCGCCAGCAGCTCGTATTCTGGCACAGATACGCAGTATTTT. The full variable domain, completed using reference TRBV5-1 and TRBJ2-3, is KAGVTQTPRYLIKTRGQQVTLSCSPISGHRSVSWYQQTPGQGLQFLFEYFSETQRNKGNFPGRFSGRQFSNSRSEMNVSTLELGDSALYLCASSSYSGTDTQYFGPGTRLTVL.

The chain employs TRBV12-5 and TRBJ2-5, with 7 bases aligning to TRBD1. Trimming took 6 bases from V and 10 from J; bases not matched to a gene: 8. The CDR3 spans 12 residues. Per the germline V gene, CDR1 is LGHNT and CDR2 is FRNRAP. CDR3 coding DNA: TGTGCTAGTGGCCTCAACAGGGGTGGCCAGTACTTC. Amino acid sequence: CASGLNRGGQYF.

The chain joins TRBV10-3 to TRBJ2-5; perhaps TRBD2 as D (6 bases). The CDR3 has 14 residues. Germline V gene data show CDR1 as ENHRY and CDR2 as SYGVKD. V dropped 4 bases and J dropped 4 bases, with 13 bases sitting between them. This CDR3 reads CAISGGVAGETQYF. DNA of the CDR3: TGTGCCATCAGTGGCGGGGTAGCTGGAGAGACCCAGTACTTC.